The 17 T cell receptor beta chains given below trace back to one sample, sequenced in a study of blood T cell repertoires in COVID-19. The data were produced by immunoSEQ multiplex PCR, yet TCRdb's version contains in-frame clones alone and is incomplete. The table shows under 500,000 clones, with around nine tenths occurring only once. The sample was peripheral blood. These receptors were obtained from a woman in her twenties or thirties with acute or convalescent COVID-19.

The genes are TRBV9 and TRBJ2-7; 7 nucleotides line up with TRBD1. Germline V gene sequence: CDR1 SGDLS, CDR2 YYNGEE. V trimming: 4 bases; J trimming: 6 bases; junction bases outside the gene matches: 7. The CDR3 is made up of 13 amino acids. The CDR3 DNA reads as TGTGCCAGCAGCATCCGAGGGGGCGGCGAGCAGTACTTC. Its translation: CASSIRGGGEQYF.

The chain employs TRBV2 and TRBJ2-5, with 9 bases that match TRBD2. V trimming: 5 bases; J trimming: 5 bases; junction bases outside the gene matches: 9. The CDR3 totals 15 residues. Germline V gene lookup returns CDR1 SNHLY and CDR2 FYNNEI. The CDR3 region is CASSLTGTSPETQYF. CDR3 bases: TGTGCCAGCAGTCTAACCGGGACTAGCCCCGAGACCCAGTACTTC.

The V gene is TRBV2, the J gene TRBJ2-1; TRBD1 matches at 12 bases. Per germline, CDR1 SNHLY and CDR2 FYNNEI. This CDR3 spans 16 amino acids. Trimming at V came to 5 bases and at J to 4 bases, leaving 6 bases not matched to a gene. The CDR3 loop is CASSSGTGGRYNEQFF. CDR3 nucleotides: TGTGCCAGCAGTTCCGGGACAGGGGGCCGTTACAATGAGCAGTTCTTC. The full variable domain, its missing parts supplied by reference TRBV2 and TRBJ2-1, is EPEVTQTPSHQVTQMGQEVILRCVPISNHLYFYWYRQILGQKVEFLVSFYNNEISEKSEIFDDQFSVERPDGSNFTLKIRSTKLEDSAMYFCASSSGTGGRYNEQFFGPGTRLTVL.

This chain joins TRBV21-1 and TRBJ1-2; the D call in the table, TRBD1, was not verified against the DNA. TRBV21-1 is noted as a pseudogene. The CDR3 is made up of 17 amino acids. Here the CDR3 DNA reads TGTGCCAGCAGCCCCCAGGGCAAATGGCGGCTGGACTATGGCTACACCTTC. Translated: CASSPQGKWRLDYGYTF.

V and J are TRBV4-1 and TRBJ1-3; D might be TRBD1 (6 bases). The CDR3 has 17 amino acids. Between the trimmed V and J ends, which lost 0 bases and 0 bases, there was a span of 12 bases. Germline V gene lookup returns CDR1 MGHRA and CDR2 YSYEKL. For the CDR3, the DNA is TGCGCCAGCAGCCAAGAAACAGGGACCTACTCTGGAAACACCATATATTTT. It translates to CASSQETGTYSGNTIYF.

The chain links TRBV7-2 to TRBJ1-1; TRBD1 aligns across 7 bases. This CDR3 spans 13 amino acids. V lost 5 bases, J lost 3 bases, and 3 bases stayed unmatched. CDR1 and CDR2 (germline): SGHTA, FQGNSA. The CDR3 region is CASSTTGDTEAFF. The CDR3 region has the DNA TGTGCCAGCAGCACCACAGGGGACACTGAAGCTTTCTTT.

This clone showed up just once. The chain couples TRBV14 to TRBJ2-5; D is possibly TRBD2 (6 bases). Germline loops: CDR1 SGHDN, CDR2 FVKESK. The CDR3 loop spans 16 amino acids. Between the trimmed V and J ends, which lost 0 bases and 3 bases, there was a span of 14 bases. The CDR3 sequence is CASSQDAGRLKETQYF. DNA of the CDR3: TGTGCCAGCAGCCAAGATGCGGGACGTCTAAAAGAGACCCAGTACTTC.

This clone was found a few times. The chain uses TRBV28 and TRBJ1-2; 10 bases agree with TRBD1. The CDR3 has 17 amino acids. Germline V gene sequence: CDR1 MDHEN, CDR2 SYDVKM. Trimming took 5 bases from V and 4 from J; bases not matched to a gene: 13. The CDR3 DNA is TGTGCCAGCAGTCAAGCGACAGGGGGCCGGACTATCTATGGCTACACCTTC. This gives the protein CASSQATGGRTIYGYTF.

The V gene is TRBV12-1, the J gene TRBJ2-7; TRBD1 was called by the table and not checked on the DNA. TRBV12-1 is tagged as a pseudogene. CDR3 length equals 17 residues. The CDR3 is CASRTPTTGGTSYEQYF. The DNA of the CDR3 is TGTGCCAGCAGAACCCCCACGACAGGGGGCACTTCTTACGAGCAGTACTTC.

The chain links TRBV5-1 to TRBJ2-7; no clear D. V gave up 4 bases and J gave up 2 bases, with 10 bases separating them. The germline V gene encodes CDR1 SGHRS and CDR2 YFSETQ. This CDR3 comprises 13 residues. This chain's CDR3 is CASSGPLTYEQYF. CDR3 bases: TGCGCCAGCAGCGGTCCCCTAACCTACGAGCAGTACTTC.

The chain joins TRBV14 to TRBJ2-2, with D possibly TRBD2 on 5 matching bases. The ends were cut back, 2 bases at V and 6 bases at J, with 19 bases in the middle. The CDR3 is 17 amino acids. The germline V gene encodes CDR1 SGHDN and CDR2 FVKESK. CDR3 protein: CASSQPPGSGYAGELFF. The DNA for the CDR3 is TGTGCCAGCAGCCAACCTCCGGGATCCGGGTATGCCGGGGAGCTGTTTTTT.

This chain connects TRBV29-1 to TRBJ2-3, with 14 positions matching TRBD2. Losses at the gene ends were 3 bases for V and 5 bases for J; bases not matched to a gene: 1. The CDR3 length is 14 residues. The germline gives CDR1 SQVTM, CDR2 ANQGSEA. CDR3 residues: CSVDGLAGGDTQYF. The CDR3, as DNA: TGCAGCGTTGATGGACTAGCGGGGGGAGATACGCAGTATTTT.

The chain recombines TRBV2 with TRBJ2-3; TRBD2 aligns across 7 bases. This CDR3 spans 15 amino acids. V dropped 8 bases and J dropped 2; count of bases not matched to a gene: 10. CDR1 is SNHLY and CDR2 is FYNNEI in the germline V gene. DNA for the CDR3: TGTGCCAGCCAGCGGGACGGTTGGTCCACAGATACGCAGTATTTT. This codes for CASQRDGWSTDTQYF. Full variable domain (outside the CDR3, taken from reference TRBV2 and TRBJ2-3): EPEVTQTPSHQVTQMGQEVILRCVPISNHLYFYWYRQILGQKVEFLVSFYNNEISEKSEIFDDQFSVERPDGSNFTLKIRSTKLEDSAMYFCASQRDGWSTDTQYFGPGTRLTVL.

This clone appeared a single time. The V call is TRBV9, the J call TRBJ2-5, with TRBD1 as a possible D gene (6 bases). The CDR3 extends over 15 amino acids. Looked up from germline, CDR1 is SGDLS and CDR2 is YYNGEE. V lost 0 bases, J lost 0 bases, and 9 bases lay in between. CDR3 DNA sequence: TGTGCCAGCAGCGTAGAGGGACAAAACCAAGAGACCCAGTACTTC. It codes for CASSVEGQNQETQYF.

With respect to this clone: The CDR3 does not close with the conserved phenylalanine or tryptophan, likely indicating a read error. The DNA is left out, because the CDR3 cannot be placed on it with certainty; the CDR3 is given as TCRdb lists it. The chain carries TRBV20-1 and TRBJ1-2; the table's D call, TRBD1, was not checked against the DNA. The CDR3 numbers 8 amino acids, ends counted. The germline V gene encodes CDR1 DFQATT and CDR2 SNEGSKA (reference sequence). CDR3 residues: CSGNGQHS.

This chain links TRBV25-1 with TRBJ2-3; TRBD1 agrees at 9 bases. The CDR3 extends over 13 amino acids. J lost 7 bases, V lost 4 bases, and 3 bases had no gene match. Germline V CDR1 and CDR2: MGHDK, SYGVNS. CDR3 nucleotides: TGTGCCAGCAGTGGCGACAGGGGGAATACGCAGTATTTT. Translating gives CASSGDRGNTQYF.

The chain links TRBV5-1 to TRBJ1-1; D not resolved. CDR1 is SGHRS and CDR2 is YFSETQ in the germline V gene. This CDR3 contains 13 residues. V lost 0 bases to trimming and J lost 3 bases, with 6 bases between them. DNA for the CDR3: TGCGCCAGCAGCTTGGAGCGGCACACTGAAGCTTTCTTT. Amino acid sequence: CASSLERHTEAFF. Drawing the rest from reference TRBV5-1 and TRBJ1-1, the complete variable domain is KAGVTQTPRYLIKTRGQQVTLSCSPISGHRSVSWYQQTPGQGLQFLFEYFSETQRNKGNFPGRFSGRQFSNSRSEMNVSTLELGDSALYLCASSLERHTEAFFGQGTRLTVV.